The next 23 T cell receptor beta chains were all read from a single sample in a study of Ad26.COV2.S vaccination and SARS-CoV-2 variants. Generated by immunoSEQ multiplex PCR, the TCRdb table keeps only in-frame clones and is missing some. Of 410,000 or so clones listed, 80% to 95% are singletons. Treatment defined: some 20 received Ad26.COV2.S at low or high dose, single or two shots; five or six received placebo; per-sample allocation not given. Day 63 following the first vaccine or placebo injection was when the samples were taken. The sample in question was peripheral blood, obtained in a trial of Ad26.COV2.S vaccine versus placebo. These TCRs come from a person between 18 and 60 years old who received the Ad26.COV2.S COVID-19 vaccine or a placebo.

This clone appeared a single time. The chain uses TRBV19 and TRBJ2-6; D is possibly TRBD1 or TRBD2 (6 bases each). This CDR3 spans 17 amino acids. With 1 base removed from V and 1 base from J, the gap between germline ends came to 11 bases. Germline V gives CDR1 LNHDA, CDR2 SQIVND (reference sequence). The CDR3 region is CASSIGGAPSGANVLTF. CDR3 coding DNA: TGTGCCAGTAGTATAGGGGGGGCGCCGTCTGGGGCCAACGTCCTGACTTTC.

This clone was counted a single time. The chain combines TRBV5-6 with TRBJ2-5; TRBD1 agrees at 12 bases. The CDR3 totals 17 residues. The trim removed 4 bases at V and 7 bases at J, leaving 14 bases unmatched. Germline V CDR1 and CDR2: SGHDT, YYEEEE. CDR3 amino acids: CASSKAGTGGYIRTQYF. In DNA, the CDR3 is TGTGCCAGCAGCAAAGCCGGGACAGGGGGCTATATTAGGACCCAGTACTTC.

The chain employs TRBV6-2 or TRBV6-3 and TRBJ2-7; perhaps TRBD1 as D (5 bases). The V end was cut by 5 bases, the J end by 1 base, with 18 bases between. Per the germline V gene, CDR1 is MNHEY and CDR2 is SVGEGT. This CDR3 region has 16 residues. CDR3 region: CASSGVGQGHSYEQYF. The DNA of the CDR3 is TGTGCCAGCAGTGGGGTTGGGCAGGGTCATTCCTACGAGCAGTACTTC.

The chain joins TRBV19 to TRBJ2-1; TRBD2 matches 11 bases. V lost 5 bases, J lost 7 bases, and 13 bases stayed unmatched. The germline V gene has CDR1 LNHDA and CDR2 SQIVND (reference sequence). CDR3 length: 17 amino acids. This CDR3 reads CASSASLAGVGANEQFF. The CDR3 coding sequence is TGTGCCAGTAGTGCCTCACTAGCGGGAGTGGGGGCGAATGAGCAGTTCTTC.

V gene TRBV19 combines with J gene TRBJ2-2, with no clear D. The V end lost 3 bases, the J end lost 0 bases, and 5 bases lay between the germline ends. CDR3 size: 14 residues. CDR1 LNHDA and CDR2 SQIVND come from the germline V gene (reference sequence). CDR3 amino acids: CASSILANTGELFF. In DNA form, the CDR3 reads TGTGCCAGTAGTATCCTTGCGAACACCGGGGAGCTGTTTTTT.

The chain recombines TRBV29-1 with TRBJ1-1; 9 bases agree with TRBD1. The germline V gene encodes CDR1 SQVTM and CDR2 ANQGSEA. The length of the CDR3 is 12 residues. Trimming took 5 bases from V and 9 from J; bases not matched to a gene: 7. This chain's CDR3 is CSVRTGVPQAFF. DNA for the CDR3: TGCAGCGTTCGGACAGGGGTACCCCAAGCTTTCTTT.

This clone was recorded only once. V gene TRBV5-8 combines with J gene TRBJ1-5; 7 positions match TRBD1. Trimming at V came to 4 bases and at J to 0 bases, leaving 4 bases not matched to a gene. CDR3 size: 15 residues. The germline CDR1 and CDR2 sequences are SGHTS and YDEGEE. In DNA form, the CDR3 reads TGTGCCAGCAGCCGACAGGGAAATAGCAATCAGCCCCAGCATTTT. Amino acid sequence: CASSRQGNSNQPQHF.

The rearrangement uses TRBV19 and TRBJ2-1, with 8 bases fitting TRBD2. Germline loops: CDR1 LNHDA, CDR2 SQIVND (reference sequence). The V segment lost 4 bases and the J segment 5 bases; nucleotides outside the gene matches: 7. CDR3 size: 15 residues. CDR3 region: CASSTPGLGNNEQFF. The CDR3 DNA sequence: TGTGCCAGTAGTACACCGGGACTAGGAAACAATGAGCAGTTCTTC.

The V gene is TRBV7-3, the J gene TRBJ2-3; TRBD2 matches at 7 bases. CDR1 and CDR2 from the germline V gene are SGHTA and FQGTGA. CDR3 length: 14 amino acids. V gave up 8 bases and J gave up 1 base; unmatched junction bases: 6. CDR3 nucleotide sequence: TGTGCCAGCGCCTGGAGCGGGGGCACAGATACGCAGTATTTT. Its translation is CASAWSGGTDTQYF.

V and J are TRBV9 and TRBJ1-4; D not certain. The V end lost 0 bases, the J end lost 2 bases, and 14 bases lay between the germline ends. The germline V gene encodes CDR1 SGDLS and CDR2 YYNGEE. The CDR3 extends over 17 amino acids. CDR3 protein: CASSVVLFGITNEKLFF. CDR3 coding DNA: TGTGCCAGCAGCGTAGTGTTATTTGGGATTACTAATGAAAAACTGTTTTTT.

The chain links TRBV9 to TRBJ1-6; no reliable D call. Germline values: CDR1 SGDLS, CDR2 YYNGEE. V lost 2 bases, J lost 5 bases, and 8 bases lay in between. CDR3 length: 14 amino acids. CDR3 sequence: CASSVRENNSPLHF. DNA for the CDR3: TGTGCCAGCAGCGTCCGGGAGAATAATTCACCCCTCCACTTT.

CDR3 protein: CASSKVWTVRNTGELFF. CDR3 nucleotides: TGTGCCAGCAGCAAAGTTTGGACAGTGAGAAACACCGGGGAGCTGTTTTTT. The V gene is TRBV21-1, the J gene TRBJ2-2; the table calls TRBD1, which could not be checked here. TRBV21-1 is described as a pseudogene. The CDR3 length is 17 residues.

J is TRBJ2-7 and V is TRBV12-3 or TRBV12-4, with D perhaps TRBD1 (5 bases). With 6 bases removed from V and 9 bases from J, the gap between germline ends came to 12 bases. This CDR3 spans 11 amino acids. CDR3 bases: TGTGCCAGCAGCCCAGGGCCGTCGCAGTACTTC. It yields the protein CASSPGPSQYF.

The J gene is TRBJ1-1, the V gene TRBV5-1; unclear D gene. V was cut by 0 bases and J by 5 bases, with 8 bases left in between. The CDR3 consists of 13 residues. Germline V CDR1 and CDR2: SGHRS, YFSETQ. This CDR3 reads CASSLAGITEAFF. CDR3 in DNA: TGCGCCAGCAGCTTGGCGGGGATAACTGAAGCTTTCTTT.

This clone was found once. The chain couples TRBV12-3 or TRBV12-4 to TRBJ2-7; either TRBD1 or TRBD2 may fit D (5 bases each). The CDR3 extends over 12 amino acids. Deletions cut 6 bases from V and 1 base from J, with 7 bases between. Here the CDR3 reads CASRRGSYEQYF. The CDR3 DNA reads as TGTGCCAGCAGGAGGGGATCCTACGAGCAGTACTTC.

The chain employs TRBV11-3 and TRBJ2-2; 10 bases line up with TRBD2. CDR3 length: 16 amino acids. Unmatched junction bases numbered 6, after V lost 5 bases and J lost 3 bases. The germline CDR1 and CDR2 sequences are SGHNT and YENEEA. CDR3 amino acids: CASSRPSGRDTGELFF. CDR3 in DNA: TGTGCCAGCAGCCGCCCCAGCGGGAGGGACACCGGGGAGCTGTTTTTT.

V gene TRBV19 combines with J gene TRBJ2-1, with TRBD2 identical over 10 bases. V shed 3 bases, J shed 7 bases, and the junction held 6 bases outside the gene matches. CDR3 length: 15 amino acids. Germline assignment: CDR1 LNHDA and CDR2 SQIVND (reference sequence). In DNA form, the CDR3 reads TGTGCCAGTAGTATGGCTAGCGGGAGTATTAATGAGCAGTTCTTC. As protein: CASSMASGSINEQFF. Looking up the rest from reference TRBV19 and TRBJ2-1 gives the full variable domain: DGGITQSPKYLFRKEGQNVTLSCEQNLNHDAMYWYRQDPGQGLRLIYYSQIVNDFQKGDIAEGYSVSREKKESFPLTVTSAQKNPTAFYLCASSMASGSINEQFFGPGTRLTVL.

The chain carries TRBV30 and TRBJ1-4, with 9 positions matching TRBD1. The CDR3 loop spans 14 amino acids. Germline CDR1 GTSNPN, CDR2 SVGIG (reference sequence). J gave up 7 bases and V 3 bases, and 6 bases lay outside the gene matches. The CDR3 sequence: CAWRTTGGGEKLFF. The CDR3 DNA reads as TGTGCCTGGAGAACGACAGGGGGAGGTGAAAAACTGTTTTTT.

The chain uses TRBV7-2 and TRBJ2-4, with TRBD2 identical over 12 bases. The V and J ends lost 5 bases and 0 bases, in that order; junction bases with no gene match: 11. This CDR3 spans 19 amino acids. The germline CDR1 and CDR2 sequences are SGHTA and FQGNSA. CDR3 loop: CASSPLGLAGWGAKNIQYF. In DNA, the CDR3 is TGTGCCAGCAGCCCTCTCGGACTAGCGGGGTGGGGAGCCAAAAACATTCAGTACTTC.

This chain uses TRBV4-3 with TRBJ2-1; possible D gene TRBD2, 5 bases. V lost 2 bases, J lost 4 bases, and 12 bases lay in between. Germline V gene sequence: CDR1 LGHNA, CDR2 YSLEER. The CDR3 spans 15 residues. CDR3 sequence: CASSQTYPGYNEQFF. The DNA for the CDR3 is TGCGCCAGCAGCCAAACCTACCCGGGGTACAATGAGCAGTTCTTC.

The CDR3 reads CASTSGAPSSYNEQFF. In nucleotides, the CDR3 is TGTGCCAGCACCTCCGGGGCACCGAGCTCCTACAATGAGCAGTTCTTC. The chain joins TRBV5-8 to TRBJ2-1; D is possibly TRBD1 or TRBD2 (5 bases each). The length of the CDR3 is 16 residues. V lost 6 bases and J lost 0, with 16 bases in between. Per the germline V gene, CDR1 is SGHTS and CDR2 is YDEGEE.

The chain combines TRBV27 with TRBJ2-2; TRBD2 matches 10 bases. The CDR3 totals 15 residues. Trimming took 4 bases from V and 5 from J; bases not matched to a gene: 4. Germline CDR1 is MNHEY and CDR2 is SMNVEV (reference sequence). The CDR3 loop is CASSSPSGSTGELFF. The DNA of the CDR3 is TGTGCCAGCAGTTCGCCTAGCGGGAGTACCGGGGAGCTGTTTTTT.

The rearrangement links TRBV12-3 or TRBV12-4 to TRBJ1-2; D is undetermined. The CDR3 runs to 11 residues. Between the trimmed V and J ends, which lost 6 bases and 8 bases, there was a span of 10 bases. The CDR3 here is CASSLGQGYTF. CDR3 in DNA: TGTGCCAGCAGCCTCGGTCAGGGCTACACCTTC.